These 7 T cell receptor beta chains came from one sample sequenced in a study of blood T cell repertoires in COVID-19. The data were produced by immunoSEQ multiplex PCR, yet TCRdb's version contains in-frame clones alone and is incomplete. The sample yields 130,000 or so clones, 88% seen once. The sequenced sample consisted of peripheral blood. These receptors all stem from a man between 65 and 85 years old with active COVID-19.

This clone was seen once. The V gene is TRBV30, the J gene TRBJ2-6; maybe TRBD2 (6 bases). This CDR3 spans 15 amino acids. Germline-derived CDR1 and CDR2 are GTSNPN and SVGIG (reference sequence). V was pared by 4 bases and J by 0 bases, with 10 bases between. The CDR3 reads CAWTNGGSGANVLTF. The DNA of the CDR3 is TGTGCCTGGACCAACGGGGGCTCTGGGGCCAACGTCCTGACTTTC.

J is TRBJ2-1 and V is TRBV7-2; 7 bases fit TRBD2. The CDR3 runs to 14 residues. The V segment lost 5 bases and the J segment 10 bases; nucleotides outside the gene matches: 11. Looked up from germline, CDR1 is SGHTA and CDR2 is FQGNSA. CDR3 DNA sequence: TGTGCCAGCAGCCCCCGGACTAGTCAAGACGAGCAGTTCTTC. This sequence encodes CASSPRTSQDEQFF.

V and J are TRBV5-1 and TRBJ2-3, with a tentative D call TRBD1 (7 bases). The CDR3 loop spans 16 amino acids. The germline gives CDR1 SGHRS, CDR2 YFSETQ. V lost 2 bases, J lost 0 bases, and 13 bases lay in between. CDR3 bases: TGCGCCAGCAGCTTTCAGACAGGGAGGAGCACAGATACGCAGTATTTT. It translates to CASSFQTGRSTDTQYF.

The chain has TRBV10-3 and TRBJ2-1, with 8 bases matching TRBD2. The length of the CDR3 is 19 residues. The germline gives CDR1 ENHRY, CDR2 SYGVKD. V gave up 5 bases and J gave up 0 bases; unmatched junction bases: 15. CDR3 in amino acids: CAISRDGRSSGSSYNEQFF. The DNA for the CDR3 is TGTGCCATCAGTAGAGATGGACGGAGCAGCGGGAGCTCCTACAATGAGCAGTTCTTC.

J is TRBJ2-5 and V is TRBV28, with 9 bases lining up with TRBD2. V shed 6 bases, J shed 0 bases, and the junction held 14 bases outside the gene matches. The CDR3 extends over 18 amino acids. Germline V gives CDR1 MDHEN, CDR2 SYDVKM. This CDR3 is CASSPRASGIRNQETQYF. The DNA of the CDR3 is TGTGCCAGCAGCCCCCGGGCTAGCGGGATCCGTAACCAAGAGACCCAGTACTTC.

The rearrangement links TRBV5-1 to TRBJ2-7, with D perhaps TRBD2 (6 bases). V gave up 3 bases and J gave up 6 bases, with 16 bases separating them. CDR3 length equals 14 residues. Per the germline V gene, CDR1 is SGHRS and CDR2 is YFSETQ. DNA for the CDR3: TGCGCCAGCAGCTCCGGAAGGCGGGGCGGCGAGCAGTACTTC. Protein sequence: CASSSGRRGGEQYF. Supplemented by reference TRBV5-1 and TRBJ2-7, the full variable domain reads KAGVTQTPRYLIKTRGQQVTLSCSPISGHRSVSWYQQTPGQGLQFLFEYFSETQRNKGNFPGRFSGRQFSNSRSEMNVSTLELGDSALYLCASSSGRRGGEQYFGPGTRLTVT.

The CDR3 loop is CAISEGQTLARYGYTF. The CDR3 DNA follows: TGTGCCATCAGTGAGGGCCAGACTCTGGCCCGTTATGGCTACACCTTC. The genes are TRBV10-3 and TRBJ1-2; D unclear. This CDR3 region has 16 residues. Trimming took off 2 bases at V and 5 bases at J, with 18 bases between the two ends. Germline loops: CDR1 ENHRY, CDR2 SYGVKD.